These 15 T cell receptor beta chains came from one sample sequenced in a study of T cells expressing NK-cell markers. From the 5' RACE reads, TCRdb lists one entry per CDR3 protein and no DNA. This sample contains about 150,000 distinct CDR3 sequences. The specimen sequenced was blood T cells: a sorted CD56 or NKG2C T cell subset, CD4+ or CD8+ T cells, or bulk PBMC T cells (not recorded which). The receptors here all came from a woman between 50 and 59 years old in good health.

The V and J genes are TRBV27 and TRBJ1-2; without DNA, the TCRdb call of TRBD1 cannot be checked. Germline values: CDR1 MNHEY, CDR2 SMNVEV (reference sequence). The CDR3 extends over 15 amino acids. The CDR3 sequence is CASSLSGTPGYGYTF.

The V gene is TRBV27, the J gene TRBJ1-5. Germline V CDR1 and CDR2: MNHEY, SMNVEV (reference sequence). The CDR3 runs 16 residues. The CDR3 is CASRVAAGSSNQPQHF.

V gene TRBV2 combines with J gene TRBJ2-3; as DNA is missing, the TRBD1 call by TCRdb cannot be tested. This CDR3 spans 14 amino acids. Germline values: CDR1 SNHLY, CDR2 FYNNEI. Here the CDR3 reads CASSDSGRVVRQYF. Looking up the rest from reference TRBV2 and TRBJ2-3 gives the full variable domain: EPEVTQTPSHQVTQMGQEVILRCVPISNHLYFYWYRQILGQKVEFLVSFYNNEISEKSEIFDDQFSVERPDGSNFTLKIRSTKLEDSAMYFCASSDSGRVVRQYFGPGTRLTVL.

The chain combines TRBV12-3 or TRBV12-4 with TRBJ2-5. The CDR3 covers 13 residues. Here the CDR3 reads CASSSSKVETQYF.

CDR3 loop: CASQRDWGDTQYF. The rearrangement links TRBV12-3 or TRBV12-4 to TRBJ2-3; lacking DNA, the TRBD1 call made by TCRdb goes unchecked. CDR3 length: 13 amino acids.

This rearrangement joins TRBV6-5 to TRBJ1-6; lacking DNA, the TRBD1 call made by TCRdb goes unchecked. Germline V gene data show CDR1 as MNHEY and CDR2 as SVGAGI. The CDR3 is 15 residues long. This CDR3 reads CASSFRDLGWSPLHF.

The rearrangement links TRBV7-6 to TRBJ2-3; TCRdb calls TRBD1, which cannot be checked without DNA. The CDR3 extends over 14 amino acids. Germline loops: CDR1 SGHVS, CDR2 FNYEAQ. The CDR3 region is CASSRIPGTDTQYF.

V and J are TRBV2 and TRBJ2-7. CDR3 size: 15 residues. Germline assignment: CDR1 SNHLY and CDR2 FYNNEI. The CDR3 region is CASSELKGNSYEQYF.

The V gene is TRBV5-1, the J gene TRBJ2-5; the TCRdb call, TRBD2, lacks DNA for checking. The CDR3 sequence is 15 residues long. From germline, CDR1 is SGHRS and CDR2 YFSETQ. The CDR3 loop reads CASSLVFPSRETQYF.

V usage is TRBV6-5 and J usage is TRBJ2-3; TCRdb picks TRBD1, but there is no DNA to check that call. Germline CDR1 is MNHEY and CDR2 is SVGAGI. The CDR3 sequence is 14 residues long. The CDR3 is CASSPRGISDTQYF.

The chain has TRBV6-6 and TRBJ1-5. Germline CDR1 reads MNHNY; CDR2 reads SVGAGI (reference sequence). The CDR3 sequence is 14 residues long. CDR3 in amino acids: CASSYDSVNQPQHF.

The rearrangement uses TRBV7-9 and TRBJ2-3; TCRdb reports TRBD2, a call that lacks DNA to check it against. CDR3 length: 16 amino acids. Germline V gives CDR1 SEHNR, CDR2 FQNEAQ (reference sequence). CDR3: CASSRGGGDYTDTQYF.

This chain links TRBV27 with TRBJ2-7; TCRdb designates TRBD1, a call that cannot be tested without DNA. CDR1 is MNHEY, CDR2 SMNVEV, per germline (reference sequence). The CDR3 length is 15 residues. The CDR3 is CASSLWAGAPYEQYF.

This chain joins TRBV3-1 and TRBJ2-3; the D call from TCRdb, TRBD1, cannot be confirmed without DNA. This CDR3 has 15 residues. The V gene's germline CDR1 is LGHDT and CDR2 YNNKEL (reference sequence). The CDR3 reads CASSQRRDNTDTQYF.

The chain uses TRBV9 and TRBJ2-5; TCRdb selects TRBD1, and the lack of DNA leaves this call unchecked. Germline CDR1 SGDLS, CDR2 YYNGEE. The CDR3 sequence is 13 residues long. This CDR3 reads CASSGGRVETQYF.